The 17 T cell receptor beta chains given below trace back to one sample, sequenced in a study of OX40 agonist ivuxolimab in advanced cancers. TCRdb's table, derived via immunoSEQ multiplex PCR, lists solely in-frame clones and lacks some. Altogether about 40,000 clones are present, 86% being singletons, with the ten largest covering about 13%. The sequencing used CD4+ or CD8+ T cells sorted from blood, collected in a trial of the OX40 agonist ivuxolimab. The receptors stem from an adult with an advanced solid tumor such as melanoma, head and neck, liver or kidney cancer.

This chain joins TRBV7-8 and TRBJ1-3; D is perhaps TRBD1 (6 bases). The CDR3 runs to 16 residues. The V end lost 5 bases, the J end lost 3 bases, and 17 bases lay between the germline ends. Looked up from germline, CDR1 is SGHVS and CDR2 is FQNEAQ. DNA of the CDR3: TGTGCCAGCAGCCACATCTTGGGGGCGCGTGGAAACACCATATATTTT. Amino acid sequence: CASSHILGARGNTIYF. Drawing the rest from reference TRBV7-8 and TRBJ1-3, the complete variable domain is GAGVSQSPRYKVAKRGQDVALRCDPISGHVSLFWYQQALGQGPEFLTYFQNEAQLDKSGLPSDRFFAERPEGSVSTLKIQRTQQEDSAVYLCASSHILGARGNTIYFGEGSWLTVV.

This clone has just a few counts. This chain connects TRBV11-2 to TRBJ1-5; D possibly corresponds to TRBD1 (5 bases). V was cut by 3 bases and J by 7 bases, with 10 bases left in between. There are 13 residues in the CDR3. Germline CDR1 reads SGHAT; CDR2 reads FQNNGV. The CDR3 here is CASSLGEGQPQHF. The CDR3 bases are TGTGCCAGCAGCTTGGGTGAGGGGCAGCCCCAGCATTTT.

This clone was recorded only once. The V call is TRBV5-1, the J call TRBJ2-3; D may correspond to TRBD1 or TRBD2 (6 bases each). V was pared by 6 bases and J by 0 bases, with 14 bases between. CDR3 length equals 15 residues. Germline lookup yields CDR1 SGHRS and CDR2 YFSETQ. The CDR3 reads CASTHRGASTDTQYF. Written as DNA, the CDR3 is TGCGCCAGCACCCATAGGGGGGCCAGCACAGATACGCAGTATTTT.

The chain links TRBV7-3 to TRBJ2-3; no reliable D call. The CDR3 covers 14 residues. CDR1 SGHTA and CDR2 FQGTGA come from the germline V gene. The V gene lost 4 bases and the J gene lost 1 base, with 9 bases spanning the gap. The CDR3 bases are TGTGCCAGCAGCTCTAGTGGGGGCACAGATACGCAGTATTTT. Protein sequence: CASSSSGGTDTQYF.

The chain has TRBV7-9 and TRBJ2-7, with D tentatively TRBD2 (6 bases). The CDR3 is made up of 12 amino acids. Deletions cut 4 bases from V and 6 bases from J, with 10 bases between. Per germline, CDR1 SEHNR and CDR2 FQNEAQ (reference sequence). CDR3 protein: CASSWGESEQYF. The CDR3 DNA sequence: TGTGCCAGCAGCTGGGGGGAGTCCGAGCAGTACTTC.

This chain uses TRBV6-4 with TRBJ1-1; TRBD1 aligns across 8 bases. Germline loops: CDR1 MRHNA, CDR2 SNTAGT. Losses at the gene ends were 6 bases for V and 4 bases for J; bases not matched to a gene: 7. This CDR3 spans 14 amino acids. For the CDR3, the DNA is TGTGCCAGCAGCCTGACAGGGGAGGGCACTGAAGCTTTCTTT. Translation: CASSLTGEGTEAFF.

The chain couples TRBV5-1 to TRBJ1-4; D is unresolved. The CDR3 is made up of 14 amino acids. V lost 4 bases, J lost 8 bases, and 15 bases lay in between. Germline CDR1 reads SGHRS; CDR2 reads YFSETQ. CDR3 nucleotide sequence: TGCGCCAGCAGCCAGGACCCTGGATGGGAAAAACTGTTTTTT. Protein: CASSQDPGWEKLFF.

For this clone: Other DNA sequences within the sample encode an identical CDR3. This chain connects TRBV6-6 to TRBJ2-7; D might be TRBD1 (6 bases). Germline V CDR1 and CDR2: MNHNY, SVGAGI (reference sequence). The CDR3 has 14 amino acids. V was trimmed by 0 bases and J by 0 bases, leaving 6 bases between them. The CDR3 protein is CASSYSGGSYEQYF. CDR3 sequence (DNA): TGTGCCAGCAGTTACTCAGGGGGCTCCTACGAGCAGTACTTC.

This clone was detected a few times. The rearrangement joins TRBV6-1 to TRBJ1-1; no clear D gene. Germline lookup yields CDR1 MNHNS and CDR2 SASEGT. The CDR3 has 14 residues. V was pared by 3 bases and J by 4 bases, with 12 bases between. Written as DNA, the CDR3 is TGTGCCAGCAGTGATTGGGGATTCGGCACTGAAGCTTTCTTT. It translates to CASSDWGFGTEAFF.

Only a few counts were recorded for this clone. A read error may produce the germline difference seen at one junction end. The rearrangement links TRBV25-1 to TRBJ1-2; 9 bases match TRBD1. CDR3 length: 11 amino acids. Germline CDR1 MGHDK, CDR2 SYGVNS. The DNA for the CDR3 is TGTGCCAGCAGTGGTACAGGGGGCCCTGCCTTC. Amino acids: CASSGTGGPAF.

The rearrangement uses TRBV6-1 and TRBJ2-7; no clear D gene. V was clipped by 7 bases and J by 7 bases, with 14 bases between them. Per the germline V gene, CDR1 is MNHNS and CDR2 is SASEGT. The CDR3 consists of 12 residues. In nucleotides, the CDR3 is TGTGCCAGCACCCAAATCCCCACAGAGCAGTACTTC. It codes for CASTQIPTEQYF.

CDR3 amino acids: CASSLTGTGNEKLFF. In nucleotides, the CDR3 is TGTGCCAGTAGTCTAACCGGGACAGGAAATGAAAAACTGTTTTTT. The chain combines TRBV19 with TRBJ1-4, with 8 bases that match TRBD1. J lost 5 bases, V lost 5 bases, and 7 bases had no gene match. Germline CDR1 and CDR2: LNHDA and SQIVND (reference sequence). This CDR3 region has 15 residues.

CDR3 sequence reads: CASSLMGGGVEAFF. CDR3 nucleotides: TGTGCCAGCAGCTTGATGGGGGGCGGGGTTGAAGCTTTCTTT. V gene TRBV5-5 combines with J gene TRBJ1-1; a weak D match, TRBD1 (6 bases). Germline V gene data show CDR1 as SGHKS and CDR2 as YYEKEE (reference sequence). V gave up 1 base and J gave up 7 bases, with 14 bases separating them. The CDR3 has 14 amino acids.

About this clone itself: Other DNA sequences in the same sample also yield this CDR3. The CDR3 DNA follows: TGTGCCAGCAGCTTAAGAGCTAGGGGGACCGGGGAGCTGTTTTTT. This sequence encodes CASSLRARGTGELFF. V gene TRBV7-3 combines with J gene TRBJ2-2; a possible D gene is TRBD1 (6 bases). The CDR3 loop spans 15 amino acids. Germline V gene sequence: CDR1 SGHTA, CDR2 FQGTGA. V was shortened by 1 base and J by 5 bases, with 11 bases between the two germline ends.

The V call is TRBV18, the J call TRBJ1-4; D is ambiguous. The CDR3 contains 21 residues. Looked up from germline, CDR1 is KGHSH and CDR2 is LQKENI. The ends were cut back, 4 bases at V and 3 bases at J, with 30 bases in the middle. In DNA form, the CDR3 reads TGTGCCAGCTCACGAACCACTTACGAAGAGATTGAGGAGGTGGCTAATGAAAAACTGTTTTTT. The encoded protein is CASSRTTYEEIEEVANEKLFF.

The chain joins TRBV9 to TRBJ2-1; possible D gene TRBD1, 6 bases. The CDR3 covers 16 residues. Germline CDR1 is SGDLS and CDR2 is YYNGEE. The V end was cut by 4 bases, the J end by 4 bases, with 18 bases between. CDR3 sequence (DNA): TGTGCCAGCAGCCCCTGGGAACAGGGTATGTACAATGAGCAGTTCTTC. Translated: CASSPWEQGMYNEQFF.

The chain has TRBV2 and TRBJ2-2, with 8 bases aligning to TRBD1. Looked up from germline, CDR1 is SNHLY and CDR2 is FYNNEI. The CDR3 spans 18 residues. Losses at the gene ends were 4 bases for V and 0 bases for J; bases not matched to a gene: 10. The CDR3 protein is CASSARGQVFANTGELFF. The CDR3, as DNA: TGTGCCAGCAGTGCGAGGGGACAGGTGTTCGCGAACACCGGGGAGCTGTTTTTT.